This passage covers 8 T cell receptor beta chains from one sample sequenced in a study of T cell responses to AZD1222 COVID-19 vaccine. Sequencing was performed with immunoSEQ multiplex PCR; in TCRdb, only in-frame clones are kept and a portion is missing. The table has some 89,000 clones, around 90% seen once. Sequencing was performed on peripheral blood, taken on day 0 of AZD1222 vaccination. The receptors here all came from an adult in good health.

This clone was detected once. This rearrangement joins TRBV19 to TRBJ2-1; 9 bases map to TRBD1. Per the germline V gene, CDR1 is LNHDA and CDR2 is SQIVND (reference sequence). V shed 7 bases, J shed 8 bases, and the junction held 6 bases outside the gene matches. This CDR3 comprises 13 residues. CDR3: CASNHRGQDEQFF. DNA for the CDR3: TGTGCCAGTAATCACAGGGGGCAGGATGAGCAGTTCTTC.

The CDR3: CASGLAGVGGYTF. The CDR3 nucleotides are TGTGCTAGTGGTTTGGCAGGGGTAGGCGGCTACACCTTC. The chain combines TRBV12-5 with TRBJ1-2, with a tentative D call TRBD1 (6 bases). V lost 1 base to trimming and J lost 8 bases, with 11 bases between them. In germline, CDR1 is LGHNT, CDR2 FRNRAP. There are 13 residues in the CDR3.

The chain employs TRBV27 and TRBJ1-5, with 7 positions matching TRBD1. The V gene end was trimmed by 2 bases and the J gene end by 7 bases; junction bases not matched to a gene: 8. This CDR3 is 15 amino acids long. Germline lookup yields CDR1 MNHEY and CDR2 SMNVEV (reference sequence). For the CDR3, the DNA is TGTGCCAGCAGTTTACGACAGGGATTTGGACAGCCCCAGCATTTT. It yields the protein CASSLRQGFGQPQHF.

V and J are TRBV12-3 or TRBV12-4 and TRBJ2-7; tentatively, D is TRBD1 or TRBD2 (6 bases each). V lost 6 bases and J 5 bases, leaving 11 bases between the germline ends. This CDR3 contains 12 residues. The CDR3 is CASREGVDEQYF. In DNA form, the CDR3 reads TGTGCCAGCAGGGAGGGGGTAGACGAGCAGTACTTC.

This chain links TRBV4-2 with TRBJ2-6; D is undetermined. V lost 4 bases, J lost 0 bases, and 13 bases lay in between. This CDR3 comprises 17 residues. Per the germline V gene, CDR1 is LGHNA and CDR2 is YNFKEQ. The CDR3 spells CASSLGSGSSGANVLTF. Here the CDR3 DNA reads TGTGCCAGCAGCCTGGGCTCCGGCAGCTCTGGGGCCAACGTCCTGACTTTC.

The gene calls are TRBV19 and TRBJ1-4; D remains unclear. The germline V gene has CDR1 LNHDA and CDR2 SQIVND (reference sequence). V was trimmed by 5 bases and J by 7 bases, leaving 17 bases between them. The CDR3 covers 15 residues. The CDR3 sequence is CASSSRLGIGEKLFF. The CDR3 DNA reads TGTGCCAGTAGTTCCCGATTAGGGATTGGTGAAAAACTGTTTTTT.

CDR3 sequence (DNA): TGCGCCAGCAGGGAGGGGGAGAAGCAGTTCTTC. Protein: CASREGEKQFF. V gene TRBV5-1 combines with J gene TRBJ2-1; TRBD1 or TRBD2 may be the D gene (6 bases each). The ends were cut back, 5 bases at V and 11 bases at J, with 11 bases in the middle. CDR1 is SGHRS and CDR2 is YFSETQ in the germline V gene. This CDR3 contains 11 residues.

The V call is TRBV6-5, the J call TRBJ2-1, with D possibly TRBD1 on 6 matching bases. There are 13 residues in the CDR3. Trimming stripped 0 bases from V and 12 bases from J, with 12 bases between. Germline assignment: CDR1 MNHEY and CDR2 SVGAGI. CDR3 region: CASSYSGAAVQFF. The CDR3 nucleotides are TGTGCCAGCAGTTACTCGGGGGCCGCTGTGCAGTTCTTC.